The rows below give T cell receptor beta chains drawn from one sample of a study of T-cell memory formation after mild COVID-19. TCRdb independently ran MiXCR on the 5' RACE reads; one entry per CDR3 protein. The sample has about 190,000 distinct CDR3 sequences, about 16% seen once. Sequencing was done on a sample of PBMCs or a T cell subset sorted from them (not recorded which). The receptors here all came from an adult woman who had mild COVID-19 (a few samples of this study predate the infection). Cell type and time point are not known. Both conserved end residues are part of each CDR3. D genes are given only for firm matches. Where a row states a size, it is once, few, many or the class of an expanded clone; other rows omit it.

j_gene	abundance	v_gene	d_gene	CDR3aa	CDR3nt
TRBJ1-1	many	TRBV18	.	CASSPGPNTEAFF	TGTGCCAGCTCACCAGGACCGAACACTGAAGCTTTCTTT
TRBJ2-7	.	TRBV29-1	TRBD1	CSVLDRAQGEQYF	TGCAGCGTACTGGACAGGGCCCAGGGCGAGCAGTACTTC
TRBJ2-2	few	TRBV28	.	CASIESAAANTGELFF	TGTGCCAGCATAGAATCTGCTGCCGCGAACACCGGGGAGCTGTTTTTT
TRBJ1-3	few	TRBV29-1	.	CAVHGRFSGNTIYF	TGCGCGGTCCATGGCAGGTTCTCTGGAAACACCATATATTTT
TRBJ1-5	.	TRBV6-6	.	CASNMERNQPQHF	TGTGCCAGCAATATGGAGAGGAATCAGCCCCAGCATTTT
TRBJ1-2	.	TRBV12-3/TRBV12-4	TRBD1	CASRRTGNGYTF	TGTGCCAGCAGGCGGACAGGGAATGGCTACACCTTC
TRBJ2-3	few	TRBV29-1	TRBD2	CSALGLAEDGPEQYF	TGCAGCGCCCTAGGACTAGCGGAAGACGGACCCGAGCAGTATTTT
TRBJ2-6	once	TRBV9	TRBD1	CASSVRQGRQSGANVLTF	TGTGCCAGCAGCGTCCGACAGGGGAGGCAATCTGGGGCCAACGTCCTGACTTTC
TRBJ2-5	.	TRBV20-1	.	CSARDASMALVTQYF	TGCAGTGCTAGAGATGCCTCGATGGCCCTTGTGACCCAGTACTTC
TRBJ2-1	.	TRBV29-1	TRBD2	CSVAASGRGGQFF	TGCAGCGTTGCCGCTAGCGGGAGAGGAGGGCAGTTCTTC
TRBJ2-3	few	TRBV5-1	.	CASSLTGPQNTQYF	TGCGCCAGCAGTCTCACGGGGCCACAGAATACGCAGTATTTT
TRBJ1-2	few	TRBV25-1	.	CASSDIPGKDGYTF	TGTGCCAGCAGTGACATCCCAGGGAAAGATGGCTACACCTTC
TRBJ2-7	.	TRBV4-2	TRBD2	CASSQVTSGSVGYEQYF	TGTGCCAGCAGCCAAGTCACTAGCGGGAGTGTTGGTTACGAGCAGTACTTC
TRBJ1-2	many	TRBV5-1	TRBD1	CASSLDRGGPYGYTF	TGCGCCAGCAGCTTGGACAGGGGTGGTCCCTATGGCTACACCTTC
TRBJ2-3	.	TRBV11-2	.	CASSILGDTQYF	TGTGCCAGCAGCATTCTAGGGGATACGCAGTATTTT
TRBJ2-2	.	TRBV6-2/TRBV6-3	TRBD2	CASSSRGLAGASGELFF	TGTGCCAGCAGTTCCAGGGGACTAGCGGGAGCCTCCGGGGAGCTGTTTTTT
TRBJ2-1	many	TRBV5-1	TRBD2	CASSVLGRAGNEQFF	TGCGCCAGCAGCGTCCTTGGGAGGGCCGGGAATGAGCAGTTCTTC
TRBJ2-4	many	TRBV24-1	TRBD1	CATSDHGQGDIQYF	TGTGCCACCAGTGATCACGGACAGGGGGACATTCAGTACTTC
TRBJ1-1	.	TRBV18	.	CASSPVPANTEAFF	TGTGCCAGCTCCCCCGTGCCCGCGAACACTGAAGCTTTCTTT
TRBJ1-1	few	TRBV12-3/TRBV12-4	.	CASSFSTAEAFF	TGTGCCAGCAGTTTCTCCACGGCTGAAGCTTTCTTT
TRBJ2-1	few	TRBV29-1	TRBD2	CSVPTSGRGGEQFF	TGCAGCGTCCCGACTAGCGGGAGAGGCGGTGAGCAGTTCTTC
TRBJ1-5	few	TRBV5-1	.	CASSLDGQRQPQHF	TGCGCCAGCAGCTTGGATGGGCAGAGGCAGCCCCAGCATTTT
TRBJ2-3	few	TRBV4-1	.	CASSPSPLDTQYF	TGCGCCAGCAGCCCCTCTCCGTTGGATACGCAGTATTTT
TRBJ2-1	many	TRBV15	TRBD1	CATSRLDRGSYNEQFF	TGTGCCACCAGCAGATTAGACAGGGGCTCCTACAATGAGCAGTTCTTC
TRBJ2-7	few	TRBV18	.	CASSLAGTSYEQYF	TGTGCCAGCTCCCTCGCCGGGACGTCCTACGAGCAGTACTTC
TRBJ1-2	.	TRBV10-3	TRBD1	CAISDKMDRVWGYTF	TGTGCCATCAGTGACAAAATGGACAGGGTATGGGGCTACACCTTC
TRBJ1-2	.	TRBV11-3	.	CASSSDGNNYGYTF	TGTGCCAGCAGCTCAGACGGAAATAACTATGGCTACACCTTC
TRBJ2-1	.	TRBV12-3/TRBV12-4	TRBD2	CASSLRRETINEQFF	TGTGCCAGCAGTTTAAGGCGGGAGACAATCAATGAGCAGTTCTTC
TRBJ1-1	.	TRBV12-3/TRBV12-4	.	CASSTTGRVNTEAFF	TGTGCCAGCAGTACAACAGGGAGGGTGAACACTGAAGCTTTCTTT
TRBJ2-7	.	TRBV18	TRBD1	CASSSGTGYEQYF	TGTGCCAGCTCATCCGGGACAGGCTACGAGCAGTACTTC
TRBJ2-5	.	TRBV12-3/TRBV12-4	.	CASSFEGSGTQYF	TGTGCCAGCAGTTTCGAGGGTTCCGGGACCCAGTACTTC
TRBJ1-2	few	TRBV15	TRBD1	CATSREGDRGYGYTF	TGTGCCACCAGCAGAGAAGGAGACAGGGGCTATGGCTACACCTTC
TRBJ2-1	.	TRBV19	TRBD2	CASSRLAGRQNEQFF	TGTGCCAGTAGTCGACTAGCGGGACGGCAAAATGAGCAGTTCTTC
TRBJ2-2	.	TRBV7-8	.	CASSLVGSSGTGELFF	TGTGCCAGCAGCTTAGTCGGGTCATCGGGGACCGGGGAGCTGTTTTTT
TRBJ2-5	few	TRBV5-1	.	CASSLERPELTQYF	TGCGCCAGCAGCTTGGAACGTCCTGAGCTGACCCAGTACTTC
TRBJ2-2	many	TRBV7-6	TRBD1	CASSLGVGGDTGELFF	TGTGCCAGCAGCTTAGGTGTAGGGGGCGACACCGGGGAGCTGTTTTTT
TRBJ2-2	few	TRBV6-1	.	CASSERSATANTGELFF	TGTGCCAGCAGTGAACGCTCAGCCACCGCGAACACCGGGGAGCTGTTTTTT
TRBJ1-1	few	TRBV7-3	TRBD1	CASSLQGMRTEAFF	TGTGCCAGCAGCCTACAGGGGATGCGGACTGAAGCTTTCTTT
TRBJ2-7	.	TRBV18	.	CASSPKGTPVHEQYF	TGTGCCAGCTCACCGAAAGGGACTCCTGTCCACGAGCAGTACTTC
TRBJ2-7	few	TRBV15	.	CATSLRDVLFSYEQYF	TGTGCCACCAGCCTCCGGGACGTACTCTTCTCCTACGAGCAGTACTTC
TRBJ1-2	.	TRBV20-1	TRBD1	CSAKGQDYGYTF	TGCAGTGCAAAGGGACAGGACTATGGCTACACCTTC